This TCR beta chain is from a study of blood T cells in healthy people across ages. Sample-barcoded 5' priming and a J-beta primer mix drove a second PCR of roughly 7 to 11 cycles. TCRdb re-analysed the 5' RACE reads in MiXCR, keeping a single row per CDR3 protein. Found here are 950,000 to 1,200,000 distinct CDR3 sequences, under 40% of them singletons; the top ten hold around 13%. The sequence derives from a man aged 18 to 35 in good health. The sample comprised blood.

CDR3 sequence reads: CASSPLRGPGELFF. The CDR3 DNA follows: TGTGCCAGCTCACCACTCAGGGGGCCCGGGGAGCTGTTTTTT. J is TRBJ2-2 and V is TRBV18; 8 bases agree with TRBD1. V trimming: 1 base; J trimming: 6 bases; junction bases outside the gene matches: 1. The germline V gene encodes CDR1 KGHSH and CDR2 LQKENI. The CDR3 length is 14 residues.